This passage covers 8 T cell receptor beta chains from one sample sequenced in a study of beta chain features in type 1 diabetes. Expressed TCRB transcripts were sequenced, since all the RNA that had been isolated was reverse transcribed. Sequencing was performed with immunoSEQ multiplex PCR; in TCRdb, only in-frame clones are kept and a portion is missing. The sample lists 150,000 or so clones; about 51% were seen once. Sequences were obtained from Tregs from blood. The receptors derive from a man aged 18 to 29 in good health.

This clone has more than one count but fewer than ten. The chain links TRBV5-4 to TRBJ2-7, with TRBD2 identical over 10 bases. Per the germline V gene, CDR1 is SGHNT and CDR2 is YYREEE (reference sequence). The V gene end was trimmed by 4 bases and the J gene end by 4 bases; junction bases not matched to a gene: 8. CDR3 length: 15 residues. The CDR3 nucleotides read TGTGCCAGCAGCCCGGACAGTAGCGGGGGGTACGAGCAGTACTTC. Translated, it gives CASSPDSSGGYEQYF.

The chain joins TRBV7-3 to TRBJ2-3; D is perhaps TRBD2 (5 bases). The CDR3 extends over 13 amino acids. The V gene's germline CDR1 is SGHTA and CDR2 FQGTGA. V lost 5 bases, J lost 4 bases, and 10 bases lay in between. CDR3 amino acids: CASSPDSSDTQYF. The CDR3 DNA reads as TGTGCCAGCAGCCCGGACTCTTCAGATACGCAGTATTTT.

The CDR3 protein is CASSKGPRGLSTDTQYF. CDR3 DNA sequence: TGTGCCAGTAGTAAGGGCCCTCGGGGGTTAAGCACAGATACGCAGTATTTT. The V call is TRBV19, the J call TRBJ2-3, with D tentatively TRBD2 (6 bases). Trimming removed 4 bases at V and 0 bases at J, with 17 bases between. Germline lookup yields CDR1 LNHDA and CDR2 SQIVND (reference sequence). This CDR3 spans 17 amino acids.

The chain links TRBV7-6 to TRBJ2-2, with D unresolved. This CDR3 spans 14 amino acids. CDR1 SGHVS and CDR2 FNYEAQ come from the germline V gene. Trimming pared 2 bases from V and 4 bases from J, leaving 8 bases between. This chain's CDR3 is CASSLSKATGELFF. CDR3 sequence (DNA): TGTGCCAGCAGCTTATCCAAAGCCACCGGGGAGCTGTTTTTT.

The genes are TRBV5-1 and TRBJ2-3; possibly TRBD1 for D (5 bases). Germline values: CDR1 SGHRS, CDR2 YFSETQ. This CDR3 is 16 amino acids long. Trimming removed 0 bases from V and 2 bases from J, with 13 bases in between. The DNA of the CDR3 is TGCGCCAGCAGCTTGGAGGGGCTCCTCATCACAGATACGCAGTATTTT. Its translation: CASSLEGLLITDTQYF. Variable domain in full (rest from reference TRBV5-1 and TRBJ2-3): KAGVTQTPRYLIKTRGQQVTLSCSPISGHRSVSWYQQTPGQGLQFLFEYFSETQRNKGNFPGRFSGRQFSNSRSEMNVSTLELGDSALYLCASSLEGLLITDTQYFGPGTRLTVL.

V usage is TRBV15 and J usage is TRBJ2-1; a weak D match, TRBD2 (5 bases). This CDR3 has 17 residues. Germline-derived CDR1 and CDR2 are LNHNV and YYDKDF (reference sequence). The ends were cut back, 7 bases at V and 2 bases at J, with 21 bases in the middle. The CDR3 DNA reads TGTGCCACCAAGCAACTCGCTGGCCTAGCAGCCTACAATGAGCAGTTCTTC. This translates into CATKQLAGLAAYNEQFF. Combining the CDR3 with reference TRBV15 and TRBJ2-1 gives the whole variable domain DAMVIQNPRYQVTQFGKPVTLSCSQTLNHNVMYWYQQKSSQAPKLLFHYYDKDFNNEADTPDNFQSRRPNTSFCFLDIRSPGLGDTAMYLCATKQLAGLAAYNEQFFGPGTRLTVL.

Regarding this clone: Mismatch with germline at one junction end may stem from a read error. V usage is TRBV9 and J usage is TRBJ2-1, with D possibly TRBD2 on 7 matching bases. Looked up from germline, CDR1 is SGDLS and CDR2 is YYNGEE. This CDR3 is built from 11 residues. The CDR3 protein is CASSRGGRAVF. Written as DNA, the CDR3 is TGTGCCAGCAGCAGGGGGGGGCGGGCGGTCTTC.

This chain links TRBV30 with TRBJ2-1; possibly TRBD1 for D (6 bases). The V gene lost 0 bases and the J gene lost 2 bases, with 11 bases spanning the gap. CDR3 size: 15 residues. Germline lookup yields CDR1 GTSNPN and CDR2 SVGIG (reference sequence). CDR3 protein: CAWSVAGATYNEQFF. The CDR3 nucleotides read TGTGCCTGGAGTGTCGCAGGGGCGACCTACAATGAGCAGTTCTTC.